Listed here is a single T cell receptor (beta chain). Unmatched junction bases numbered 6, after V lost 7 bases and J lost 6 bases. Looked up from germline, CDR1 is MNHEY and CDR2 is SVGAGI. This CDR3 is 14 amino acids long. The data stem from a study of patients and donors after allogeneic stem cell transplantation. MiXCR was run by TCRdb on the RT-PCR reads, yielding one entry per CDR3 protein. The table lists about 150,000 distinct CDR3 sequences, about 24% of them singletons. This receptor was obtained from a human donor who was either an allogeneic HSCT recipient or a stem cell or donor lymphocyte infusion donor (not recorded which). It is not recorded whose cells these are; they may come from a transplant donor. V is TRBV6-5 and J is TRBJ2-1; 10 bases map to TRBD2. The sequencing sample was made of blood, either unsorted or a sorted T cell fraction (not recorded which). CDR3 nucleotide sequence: TGTGCCAGCACGGTAGCGGGGGGAGCCAATGAGCAGTTCTTC. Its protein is CASTVAGGANEQFF.